This T cell receptor beta chain derives from a study of T cells in localized non-small cell lung cancer. Study-wide results and limits: A higher density of T cells in blood coincided with extended overall survival. Since sequencing was restricted to only one region of the tumor, intratumor heterogeneity remains a possibility. Uninvolved adjacent lung had the highest recorded T cell clonality, with tumor below it. Adjacent lung had a median around 50 of the 100 largest tumor clones.

A remark on this clone: Its antigen is undetermined.

V dropped 3 bases and J dropped 7 bases, with 12 bases sitting between them. Germline values: CDR1 LNHDA, CDR2 SQIVND (reference sequence). The CDR3 is 13 amino acids. Measured with immunoSEQ multiplex PCR; TCRdb has only the in-frame clones, and not every one. This repertoire shows 90,000 to 100,000 clones, about nine tenths found once; its top ten account for over 4%. Sequencing used PBMCs, obtained before any cancer treatment. The chain has TRBV19 and TRBJ1-2; D remains ambiguous. This clonotype was obtained from a woman aged 35-75 years with stage II squamous cell lung carcinoma. The CDR3 is CASSMKGWGGYTF. The CDR3 nucleotides read TGTGCCAGTAGTATGAAGGGTTGGGGTGGCTACACCTTC.